This section outlines one TCR beta chain sequence together with its context. These data originate in a study of blood T cells in healthy people across ages. Using a J-beta primer mix together with a sample-barcoded 5' primer, a second PCR was run for about 6 to 11 cycles. MiXCR, applied by TCRdb to the 5' RACE reads, yields one record per CDR3 protein. The repertoire includes about 970,000 distinct CDR3 sequences, around 54% of them detected once, and 20% to 25% sits in the top ten. The CDR3 sequence is 13 residues long. Losses at the gene ends were 7 bases for V and 5 bases for J; bases not matched to a gene: 3. Germline lookup yields CDR1 MGHDK and CDR2 SYGVNS.

The specimen sequenced was blood. V usage is TRBV25-1 and J usage is TRBJ2-5; 11 bases fit TRBD1. The TCR was taken from a woman aged 60-70 years in good health. The DNA of the CDR3 is TGTGCCAGCACCCGGGACAGGGGGGAGACCCAGTACTTC. As protein: CASTRDRGETQYF.